This is a list of T cell receptor beta chains from one sample in a study of shared clonotypes between healthy human individuals. Sequencing was performed with immunoSEQ multiplex PCR; in TCRdb, only in-frame clones are kept and a portion is missing. Of roughly 2 million clones in the sample, less than 95% were seen once. Sequenced sample: naive CD8+ T cells sorted from blood. The receptors come from a man younger than 35 in good health. Each CDR3 is given with its conserved first and last residue. The order of the fields is D gene, J gene, clone size, V gene, CDR3 protein, CDR3 DNA. D genes are given only for firm matches. Some rows have no size entry. The others give once, few or many, or a class for an expanded clone.

>TRBD1|TRBJ2-7|once|TRBV9
CASSARDRDSHEQYF
TGTGCCAGCAGCGCCCGGGACAGGGATTCCCACGAGCAGTACTTC
>NA|TRBJ1-1|NA|TRBV25-1
CASSEYLAGDTEAFF
TGTGCCAGCAGTGAATATTTGGCAGGGGACACTGAAGCTTTCTTT
>NA|TRBJ1-4|NA|TRBV2
CAISSREKLFF
TGTGCCATCTCTTCTAGGGAAAAACTGTTTTTT
>NA|TRBJ1-2|NA|TRBV7-9
CASSFGEGGYTF
TGTGCCAGCAGCTTCGGGGAAGGCGGCTACACCTTC
>NA|TRBJ1-2|NA|TRBV2
CASSEEGDYGYTF
TGTGCCAGCAGTGAAGAGGGTGACTATGGCTACACCTTC
>TRBD2|TRBJ2-1|NA|TRBV13
CASSSGGEYNEQFF
TGTGCCAGCAGCTCCGGGGGGGAATACAATGAGCAGTTCTTC
>NA|TRBJ2-7|NA|TRBV27
CASSMTVSYEQYF
TGTGCCAGCAGTATGACAGTCTCCTACGAGCAGTACTTC
>NA|TRBJ1-2|NA|TRBV7-2
CASSLTKGYGYTF
TGTGCCAGCAGCTTGACCAAAGGCTATGGCTACACCTTC
>TRBD1|TRBJ2-5|NA|TRBV11-2
CASSFPTGGAETQYF
TGTGCCAGCAGCTTCCCGACAGGGGGCGCCGAGACCCAGTACTTC
>NA|TRBJ1-4|NA|TRBV6-1
CASSEFLGGPATNEKLFF
TGTGCCAGCAGTGAATTTCTGGGGGGCCCTGCAACTAATGAAAAACTGTTTTTT
>NA|TRBJ2-7|NA|TRBV6-6
CASSYAGQSYEQYF
TGTGCCAGCAGTTATGCGGGGCAGAGCTACGAGCAGTACTTC
>NA|TRBJ2-7|NA|TRBV7-9
CASSLGGRNYEQYF
TGTGCCAGCAGCTTAGGGGGTAGGAACTACGAGCAGTACTTC
>TRBD1|TRBJ2-1|NA|TRBV9
CASSMGQGGVHEQFF
TGTGCCAGCAGCATGGGACAGGGGGGTGTCCATGAGCAGTTCTTC
>TRBD1|TRBJ1-5|once|TRBV28
CASSATGGGNQPQHF
TGTGCCAGCAGCGCGACAGGGGGGGGCAATCAGCCCCAGCATTTT
>NA|TRBJ2-7|NA|TRBV19
CASSIGRSYEQYF
TGTGCCAGTAGTATAGGCCGATCCTACGAGCAGTACTTC
>TRBD1|TRBJ2-3|NA|TRBV14
CASSPRWTGGDTQYF
TGTGCCAGCAGCCCCCGATGGACAGGGGGGGATACGCAGTATTTT
>NA|TRBJ2-5|once|TRBV4-2
CASSQSGLQETQYF
TGTGCCAGCAGCCAATCAGGACTTCAAGAGACCCAGTACTTC
>TRBD1|TRBJ1-6|NA|TRBV7-9
CASSGRTGGNSPLHF
TGTGCCAGCAGCGGCCGGACAGGGGGAAATTCACCCCTCCACTTT
>TRBD1|TRBJ2-2|once|TRBV7-6
CASSPGTGGMAGELFF
TGTGCCAGCAGCCCAGGGACAGGGGGTATGGCTGGGGAGCTGTTTTTT
>NA|TRBJ2-7|NA|TRBV7-9
CASSLSPGIYEQYF
TGTGCCAGCAGCTTATCCCCAGGAATCTACGAGCAGTACTTC
>TRBD2|TRBJ2-7|NA|TRBV6-1
CASSEVGGGGRYEQYF
TGTGCCAGCAGTGAAGTAGGTGGGGGGGGAAGATACGAGCAGTACTTC
>NA|TRBJ1-4|NA|TRBV4-3
CASSQGLGNEKLFF
TGCGCCAGCAGCCAAGGACTGGGTAATGAAAAACTGTTTTTT
>NA|TRBJ2-1|NA|TRBV10-3
CAISEDSALPTYNEQFF
TGTGCCATCAGTGAGGATTCGGCCCTGCCCACCTACAATGAGCAGTTCTTC
>TRBD2|TRBJ2-5|NA|TRBV7-2
CASSPGLAVWGETQYF
TGTGCCAGCAGCCCGGGACTAGCGGTGTGGGGAGAGACCCAGTACTTC
>NA|TRBJ2-5|NA|TRBV7-9
CASSSSIWGKETQYF
TGTGCCAGCAGCTCCTCGATATGGGGGAAAGAGACCCAGTACTTC
>TRBD2|TRBJ2-7|NA|TRBV9
CASSVVASGLAEQYF
TGTGCCAGCAGCGTAGTCGCTAGCGGCCTCGCCGAGCAGTACTTC
>NA|TRBJ1-6|NA|TRBV7-9
CASSRGEGYSPLHF
TGTGCCAGCAGCCGAGGAGAGGGTTATTCACCCCTCCACTTT
>TRBD1|TRBJ1-6|NA|TRBV2
CASSEPGQEDSYNSPLHF
TGTGCCAGCAGTGAGCCGGGACAGGAGGACTCCTATAATTCACCCCTCCACTTT
>NA|TRBJ2-2|few|TRBV10-1
CASSEGTGELFF
TGCGCCAGCAGTGAAGGCACCGGGGAGCTGTTTTTT
>NA|TRBJ2-5|NA|TRBV5-4
CASSMEGPQETQYF
TGTGCCAGCAGCATGGAGGGTCCCCAAGAGACCCAGTACTTC
>NA|TRBJ1-5|NA|TRBV4-2
CASSHGRGGNQPQHF
TGTGCCAGCAGCCACGGACGGGGCGGCAATCAGCCCCAGCATTTT
>NA|TRBJ1-5|NA|TRBV2
CASGGRNPFNQPQHF
TGTGCCAGCGGAGGGAGAAACCCATTCAATCAGCCCCAGCATTTT
>NA|TRBJ2-7|once|TRBV27
CASSPSFGEEGYEQYF
TGTGCCAGCAGTCCCTCCTTCGGGGAGGAAGGGTACGAGCAGTACTTC
>NA|TRBJ1-1|NA|TRBV7-8
CASSRGAEAFF
TGTGCCAGCAGCCGGGGGGCTGAAGCTTTCTTT
>TRBD1|TRBJ2-7|NA|TRBV7-9
CASSLPGQGNYEQYF
TGTGCCAGCAGCTTACCGGGACAGGGAAACTACGAGCAGTACTTC
>NA|TRBJ2-1|NA|TRBV5-1
CASSLVQGGNEQFF
TGCGCCAGCAGCTTGGTACAGGGGGGGAATGAGCAGTTCTTC
>NA|TRBJ1-1|NA|TRBV30
CAWSVRRQQVMNTEAFF
TGTGCCTGGAGTGTACGGCGGCAGCAAGTAATGAACACTGAAGCTTTCTTT
>NA|TRBJ1-4|NA|TRBV28
CASSLDLGVEKLFF
TGTGCCAGCAGTTTAGATTTAGGGGTGGAAAAACTGTTTTTT
>NA|TRBJ1-3|NA|TRBV30
CAWSVEGRERGNTIYF
TGTGCCTGGAGTGTAGAGGGCAGGGAGCGTGGAAACACCATATATTTT
>NA|TRBJ2-7|NA|TRBV4-2
CASSQDPQAYEQYF
TGTGCCAGCAGCCAAGACCCACAGGCATACGAGCAGTACTTC
>NA|TRBJ2-2|NA|TRBV19
CASSTRPQLAGELFF
TGTGCCAGTAGTACTCGTCCCCAACTAGCCGGGGAGCTGTTTTTT
>TRBD2|TRBJ2-1|once|TRBV7-8
CASSPGLSYDNEQFF
TGTGCCAGCAGCCCGGGACTAAGCTATGACAATGAGCAGTTCTTC
>TRBD1|TRBJ1-6|once|TRBV27
CASSPTPRQGVNSPLHF
TGTGCCAGCAGTCCGACCCCTCGACAGGGAGTAAATTCACCCCTCCACTTT
>NA|TRBJ2-2|NA|TRBV9
CASQGGTTNTGELFF
TGTGCCAGCCAGGGAGGGACAACCAACACCGGGGAGCTGTTTTTT
>NA|TRBJ2-7|NA|TRBV2
CASSEGDSYYEQYF
TGTGCCAGCAGTGAAGGGGACTCCTACTACGAGCAGTACTTC
>NA|TRBJ1-2|once|TRBV5-4
CASSLHGTNYGYTF
TGTGCCAGCAGCTTGCACGGTACTAACTATGGCTACACCTTC
>NA|TRBJ2-2|NA|TRBV27
CASSTWNFQTGELFF
TGTGCCAGCAGTACCTGGAATTTTCAGACCGGGGAGCTGTTTTTT
>NA|TRBJ2-1|NA|TRBV7-6
CASSLSTPHMGYNEQFF
TGTGCCAGCAGCTTGTCTACACCCCACATGGGCTACAATGAGCAGTTCTTC
>NA|TRBJ2-3|NA|TRBV2
CATEAGVGADTQYF
TGTGCCACCGAAGCAGGGGTGGGCGCAGATACGCAGTATTTT